This passage covers 8 T cell receptor beta chains from one sample sequenced in a study of control samples from healthy donors and cancer patients. Profiling relied on immunoSEQ multiplex PCR, and the TCRdb table lists in-frame clones only, not all of them. This repertoire shows about 140,000 clones, around 90% found once; its top ten account for 1.5% to 2%. The material sequenced was blood. These receptors all stem from a man aged 18 to 30 in good health.

This chain joins TRBV18 and TRBJ2-1; no firm D call. Germline V gives CDR1 KGHSH, CDR2 LQKENI. The CDR3 has 13 amino acids. Trimming took 2 bases from V and 5 from J, leaving 7 bases between them. The CDR3 region has the DNA TGTGCCAGCTCACCATACCCCCACAATGAGCAGTTCTTC. Translation: CASSPYPHNEQFF. Combining the CDR3 with reference TRBV18 and TRBJ2-1 gives the whole variable domain NAGVMQNPRHLVRRRGQEARLRCSPMKGHSHVYWYRQLPEEGLKFMVYLQKENIIDESGMPKERFSAEFPKEGPSILRIQQVVRGDSAAYFCASSPYPHNEQFFGPGTRLTVL.

With regard to this clone: This sample includes further DNA sequences coding for the same CDR3. The V and J genes are TRBV12-5 and TRBJ1-1; D is uncertain. The CDR3 consists of 12 residues. V was clipped by 6 bases and J by 3 bases, with 8 bases between them. Germline lookup yields CDR1 LGHNT and CDR2 FRNRAP. The chain's CDR3 is CASGLGDTEAFF. CDR3 DNA: TGTGCTAGTGGCCTTGGGGACACTGAAGCTTTCTTT.

The J gene is TRBJ2-7, the V gene TRBV4-3; D possibly corresponds to TRBD2 (5 bases). With 1 base removed from V and 3 bases from J, the gap between germline ends came to 13 bases. The V gene's germline CDR1 is LGHNA and CDR2 YSLEER. The length of the CDR3 is 15 residues. The CDR3 bases are TGCGCCAGCAGCCAAGTGGGTCTCGGGGACTACGAGCAGTACTTC. Translation gives CASSQVGLGDYEQYF.

The chain recombines TRBV5-1 with TRBJ2-4; possibly TRBD2 for D (6 bases). Trimming took off 3 bases at V and 2 bases at J, with 21 bases between the two ends. This CDR3 has 18 residues. From germline, CDR1 is SGHRS and CDR2 YFSETQ. CDR3 DNA: TGCGCCAGCAGCTCAGCGGGCCTGACCTTTGGGTCCAAAAACATTCAGTACTTC. This translates into CASSSAGLTFGSKNIQYF.

The CDR3 is CASSLTENTEAFF. The CDR3 region has the DNA TGTGCCAGCAGCCTGACGGAGAACACTGAAGCTTTCTTT. The rearrangement uses TRBV3-1 (or the pseudogene TRBV3-2) and TRBJ1-1; D gene ambiguous. In germline, CDR1 is LGHDT, CDR2 YNNKEL (reference sequence). V lost 4 bases to trimming and J lost 1 base, with 7 bases between them. The CDR3 spans 13 residues.

Comments on this clone: Other DNA sequences within the sample encode an identical CDR3. The chain has TRBV13 and TRBJ2-7; 8 bases line up with TRBD2. The CDR3 spans 15 residues. The trim removed 4 bases at V and 5 bases at J, leaving 10 bases unmatched. Germline V gives CDR1 PRHDT, CDR2 FYEKMQ (reference sequence). CDR3 sequence reads: CASSWGQAGGDEQYF. The CDR3 DNA sequence: TGTGCCAGCAGCTGGGGGCAGGCCGGGGGGGACGAGCAGTACTTC. The full variable domain, with the rest looked up from reference TRBV13 and TRBJ2-7, is AAGVIQSPRHLIKEKRETATLKCYPIPRHDTVYWYQQGPGQDPQFLISFYEKMQSDKGSIPDRFSAQQFSDYHSELNMSSLELGDSALYFCASSWGQAGGDEQYFGPGTRLTVT.

The V gene is TRBV7-3, the J gene TRBJ1-6; no firm D call. The CDR3 extends over 16 amino acids. The germline gives CDR1 SGHTA, CDR2 FQGTGA. V was shortened by 2 bases and J by 8 bases, with 16 bases between the two germline ends. CDR3 protein: CASSLLREWKHSPLHF. The CDR3 DNA reads as TGTGCCAGCAGCTTACTTAGGGAGTGGAAGCATTCACCCCTCCACTTT.

This chain joins TRBV10-3 and TRBJ1-1; D remains unclear. Trimming left V 10 bases short and J 6 bases short, with 15 bases between. CDR1 ENHRY and CDR2 SYGVKD come from the germline V gene. The CDR3 has 12 residues. The DNA for the CDR3 is TGTGCCACCGCCCCCGGGGAAGCTGAAGCTTTCTTT. Translated, it gives CATAPGEAEAFF.